This T cell receptor (beta chain) was identified during a study of T cells in localized non-small cell lung cancer. TCRdb's table, derived via immunoSEQ multiplex PCR, lists solely in-frame clones and lacks some. This table holds approximately 14,000 clones, roughly 87% found once. Details on this clone: Its antigen is currently unknown.

Study-level findings and limits: T cell clonality was highest in uninvolved adjacent lung, above tumor. There was an association of higher blood T cell density with longer overall survival. Because only a single region of the tumor was sequenced, heterogeneity remains possible.

Trimming took 0 bases from V and 1 from J, leaving 6 bases between them. The CDR3 has 14 amino acids. Per the germline V gene, CDR1 is MNHNY and CDR2 is SVGAGI (reference sequence). This material consisted of peripheral blood mononuclear cells, taken before any cancer treatment. J is TRBJ1-2 and V is TRBV6-6; the D is unclear. The TCR comes from a man between 40 and 75 years old with stage III lung adenocarcinoma. The CDR3 loop is CASSYSGSNYGYTF. In DNA form, the CDR3 reads TGTGCCAGCAGTTACTCGGGAAGTAACTATGGCTACACCTTC.